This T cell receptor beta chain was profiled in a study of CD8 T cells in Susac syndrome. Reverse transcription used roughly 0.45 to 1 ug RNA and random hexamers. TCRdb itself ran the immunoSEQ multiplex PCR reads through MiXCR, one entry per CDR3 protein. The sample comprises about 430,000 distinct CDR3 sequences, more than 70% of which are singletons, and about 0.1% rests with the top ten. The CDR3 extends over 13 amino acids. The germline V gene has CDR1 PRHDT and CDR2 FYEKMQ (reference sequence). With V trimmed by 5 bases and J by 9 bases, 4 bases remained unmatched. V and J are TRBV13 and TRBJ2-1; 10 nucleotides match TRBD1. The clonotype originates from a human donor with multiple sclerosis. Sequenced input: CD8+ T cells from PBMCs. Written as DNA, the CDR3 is TGTGCCAGCAGCGGGGGGGACAGGGGTGAGCAGTTCTTC. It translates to CASSGGDRGEQFF.